This TCR beta chain was sequenced during a study of blood T cell repertoires in COVID-19. The overall study: Material from acute and convalescent COVID-19 was sourced from the United States, Italy and Spain. The cDNA or gDNA used as material had been derived from T cells, B-cell-depleted T cells, or PBMCs.

This clone appeared a single time. In germline, CDR1 is SQVTM, CDR2 ANQGSEA. This CDR3 has 13 residues. Trimming took off 5 bases at V and 2 bases at J, with 11 bases between the two ends. In the original processing: Estimated nucleated cell counts came from reference gene primer amplification. Clones were read by immunoSEQ multiplex PCR, and TCRdb kept only the in-frame ones, dropping some. V, J and clone size are those of that table, while D and trimming were read from the DNA. Among over 300,000 clones listed, 85% were seen once. J is TRBJ2-3 and V is TRBV29-1, with D possibly matching TRBD1 (6 bases). The material sequenced was peripheral blood. The receptor comes from a human donor in a cohort sampled during active COVID-19. The CDR3 is CSVQGKYTDTQYF. The CDR3, as DNA: TGCAGCGTTCAGGGGAAATACACAGATACGCAGTATTTT.